These 4 T cell receptor beta chains share one sample of origin, sequenced in a study of shared clonotypes between healthy human individuals. The repertoire was sequenced with immunoSEQ multiplex PCR; TCRdb's copy has only in-frame clones and lacks some. The profile shows 800,000 to 1,200,000 clones, around 78% of them singletons. Source material: memory CD4+ T cells from PBMCs. The subset was: CD45RA-negative fraction. The receptors come from a man in his late teens or twenties in good health. Some clones in this sample may be carry-over from other donors' samples.

This clone has a handful of counts. This chain connects TRBV4-3 to TRBJ2-1, with TRBD2 identical over 7 bases. Germline V gives CDR1 LGHNA, CDR2 YSLEER. This CDR3 is built from 13 residues. The ends lost 4 bases at V and 13 bases at J; junction bases unmatched: 10. The DNA for the CDR3 is TGCGCCAGCAGCCGAGAGGACCGCGGGAGTCAGTTCTTC. This translates into CASSREDRGSQFF.

The V call is TRBV7-2, the J call TRBJ2-2, with 12 bases fitting TRBD2. Germline lookup yields CDR1 SGHTA and CDR2 FQGNSA. The CDR3 is 16 amino acids. V lost 5 bases to trimming and J lost 8 bases; unmatched junction nucleotides: 9. The chain's CDR3 is CASSPRLAGVSGELFF. CDR3 in DNA: TGTGCCAGCAGCCCCAGACTAGCGGGAGTGTCTGGGGAGCTGTTTTTT.

V and J are TRBV5-3 and TRBJ2-7; the match to TRBD1 covers 8 bases. TRBV5-3 is designated an ORF whose function remains uncertain. Trimming removed 8 bases from V and 6 bases from J; junction bases left unmatched: 10. The CDR3 is made up of 13 amino acids. The DNA of the CDR3 is TGTGCCAGCAGCCGGCTTGACAGGGGCGAGCAGTACTTC. Translated, it gives CASSRLDRGEQYF.

V gene TRBV19 combines with J gene TRBJ1-1; 7 bases agree with TRBD1. V was clipped by 4 bases and J by 5 bases; unmatched bases: 13. The CDR3 totals 16 residues. Germline CDR1 is LNHDA and CDR2 is SQIVND (reference sequence). As DNA, the CDR3 is TGTGCCAGTAGTAAGGCAGGGGGGTTTGTGAGGACTGAAGCTTTCTTT. This codes for CASSKAGGFVRTEAFF.